Presented here are 20 T cell receptor beta chains from one specimen sequenced in a study of T cell responses to AZD1222 COVID-19 vaccine. Sequencing was performed with immunoSEQ multiplex PCR; in TCRdb, only in-frame clones are kept and a portion is missing. The sample carries around 120,000 clones, roughly 90% recorded once. The specimen was peripheral blood, collected on day 0 of AZD1222 vaccination. These receptor sequences come from an adult in good health.

The V call is TRBV4-2, the J call TRBJ1-3; no reliable D call. The CDR3 covers 13 residues. V lost 0 bases, J lost 6 bases, and 6 bases lay in between. Germline V gives CDR1 LGHNA, CDR2 YNFKEQ. The DNA for the CDR3 is TGTGCCAGCAGCCAAGATCCGCAAAACACCATATATTTT. This encodes CASSQDPQNTIYF.

J is TRBJ1-5 and V is TRBV3-1 (or the pseudogene TRBV3-2); no reliable D call. This CDR3 comprises 15 residues. Germline loops: CDR1 LGHDT, CDR2 YNNKEL (reference sequence). V lost 0 bases and J 0 bases, leaving 6 bases between the germline ends. The CDR3 is CASSQEIGSNQPQHF. DNA of the CDR3: TGTGCCAGCAGCCAAGAGATCGGTAGCAATCAGCCCCAGCATTTT.

This clone was found once. The V gene is TRBV11-2, the J gene TRBJ2-1; tentative D call: TRBD2 (5 bases). The CDR3 is 19 amino acids. V lost 1 base and J 0 bases, leaving 19 bases between the germline ends. Germline V gene data show CDR1 as SGHAT and CDR2 as FQNNGV. CDR3: CASSLVGNGERDSYNEQFF. DNA for the CDR3: TGTGCCAGCAGCTTAGTCGGAAACGGCGAGAGGGACTCCTACAATGAGCAGTTCTTC.

Here the CDR3 reads CASSSPNTEAFF. The CDR3 coding sequence is TGTGCCAGCAGCTCCCCGAACACTGAAGCTTTCTTT. V gene TRBV7-9 combines with J gene TRBJ1-1; no definite D call. Germline CDR1 is SEHNR and CDR2 is FQNEAQ (reference sequence). The CDR3 extends over 12 amino acids. V was shortened by 4 bases and J by 1 base, with 4 bases between the two germline ends.

V usage is TRBV10-3 and J usage is TRBJ2-3, with 9 bases aligning to TRBD2. CDR1 and CDR2 (germline): ENHRY, SYGVKD. The length of the CDR3 is 13 residues. Trimming at V came to 11 bases and at J to 0 bases, leaving 3 bases not matched to a gene. This chain's CDR3 is CASLAGSTDTQYF. In DNA, the CDR3 is TGTGCCTCGCTAGCGGGAAGCACAGATACGCAGTATTTT.

The chain links TRBV12-5 to TRBJ1-1; D is uncertain. This CDR3 comprises 17 residues. Per germline, CDR1 LGHNT and CDR2 FRNRAP. The ends were cut back, 0 bases at V and 0 bases at J, with 14 bases in the middle. CDR3 sequence reads: CASGLVSKGKMNTEAFF. CDR3 coding DNA: TGTGCTAGTGGTTTGGTATCGAAGGGAAAGATGAACACTGAAGCTTTCTTT.

V and J are TRBV5-4 and TRBJ1-2, with D unclear. V was pared by 1 base and J by 4 bases, with 8 bases between. Germline loops: CDR1 SGHNT, CDR2 YYREEE (reference sequence). The CDR3 runs 13 residues. The CDR3 DNA sequence: TGTGCCAGCAGCTTGCCGGATCTCTATGGCTACACCTTC. This codes for CASSLPDLYGYTF.

This chain links TRBV7-9 with TRBJ1-1, with unresolved D. V was trimmed by 2 bases and J by 4 bases, leaving 14 bases between them. Germline V gene sequence: CDR1 SEHNR, CDR2 FQNEAQ (reference sequence). This CDR3 has 15 residues. The CDR3 reads CASSLSESRVTEAFF. The CDR3 DNA reads as TGTGCCAGCAGCTTATCAGAGTCGCGGGTCACTGAAGCTTTCTTT.

V and J are TRBV6-5 and TRBJ2-1; 10 nucleotides match TRBD2. The V segment lost 7 bases and the J segment 9 bases; nucleotides outside the gene matches: 9. The CDR3 is made up of 14 amino acids. The germline CDR1 and CDR2 sequences are MNHEY and SVGAGI. This CDR3 reads CASNPAGGLGEQFF. In DNA, the CDR3 is TGTGCCAGCAACCCAGCGGGAGGGCTTGGTGAGCAGTTCTTC.

The chain employs TRBV7-2 and TRBJ1-4, with unresolved D. Looked up from germline, CDR1 is SGHTA and CDR2 is FQGNSA. Trimming removed 4 bases from V and 4 bases from J, with 13 bases in between. The CDR3 runs 15 residues. CDR3 DNA sequence: TGTGCCAGCAGCTCAATCGGACGGGTTAATGAAAAACTGTTTTTT. This codes for CASSSIGRVNEKLFF.

The chain links TRBV27 to TRBJ2-1; 12 bases are a match to TRBD2. Trimming removed 3 bases from V and 7 bases from J; junction bases left unmatched: 7. CDR1 is MNHEY and CDR2 is SMNVEV in the germline V gene (reference sequence). The CDR3 has 16 residues. The CDR3 DNA reads as TGTGCCAGCAGTTTCGTTGGTCTAGCGGGAGGGAATGAGCAGTTCTTC. This translates into CASSFVGLAGGNEQFF.

This chain links TRBV23-1 with TRBJ2-7, with D unclear. TRBV23-1 is reported as an ORF; its role is uncertain. V was clipped by 9 bases and J by 4 bases, with 28 bases between them. The CDR3 sequence is 17 residues long. The CDR3 sequence: CARTPGSIQGTHYEQYF. The CDR3 DNA reads as TGCGCCAGAACCCCCGGGTCCATACAAGGAACCCATTACGAGCAGTACTTC.

This chain joins TRBV4-1 and TRBJ2-7; tentatively, D is TRBD2 (6 bases). The CDR3 is made up of 17 amino acids. Germline V gene data show CDR1 as MGHRA and CDR2 as YSYEKL. Trimming shortened V by 0 bases and J by 5 bases, and 20 bases separated the two germline ends. The CDR3 nucleotides read TGCGCCAGCAGCCAAGAGCCGGGACTGGGTCCAGGTGACGAGCAGTACTTC. It translates to CASSQEPGLGPGDEQYF.

The chain joins TRBV6-2 or TRBV6-3 to TRBJ2-2, with D possibly called TRBD1 or TRBD2 (5 bases each). CDR1 MNHEY and CDR2 SVGEGT come from the germline V gene. The V and J ends lost 1 base and 6 bases respectively, with 9 bases between them. The length of the CDR3 is 14 residues. The CDR3 sequence: CASSYYQGAGELFF. DNA for the CDR3: TGTGCCAGCAGTTACTACCAGGGAGCCGGGGAGCTGTTTTTT.

This chain connects TRBV3-1 (or the pseudogene TRBV3-2) to TRBJ2-7; D might be TRBD2 (5 bases). CDR1 and CDR2 (germline): LGHDT, YNNKEL (reference sequence). V was shortened by 4 bases and J by 3 bases, with 10 bases between the two germline ends. The CDR3 has 13 amino acids. CDR3 residues: CASSPSGGYEQYF. Written as DNA, the CDR3 is TGTGCCAGCAGCCCCAGCGGAGGCTACGAGCAGTACTTC.

The V gene is TRBV7-6, the J gene TRBJ1-2; D is undetermined. This CDR3 region has 13 residues. The V and J ends lost 3 bases and 6 bases respectively, with 11 bases between them. The germline CDR1 and CDR2 sequences are SGHVS and FNYEAQ. CDR3 in DNA: TGTGCCAGCAGCTTGGGGAGCGGGAATGGCTACACCTTC. It codes for CASSLGSGNGYTF.

The chain links TRBV6-1 to TRBJ2-4; possibly TRBD1 or TRBD2 for D (5 bases each). The CDR3 runs to 16 residues. Germline lookup yields CDR1 MNHNS and CDR2 SASEGT. V was shortened by 2 bases and J by 5 bases, with 16 bases between the two germline ends. CDR3 amino acids: CASSESLSRDENIQYF. The CDR3 DNA reads TGTGCCAGCAGTGAATCTTTGTCCAGGGACGAAAACATTCAGTACTTC.

This clone was detected only once. The gene calls are TRBV29-1 and TRBJ1-1; D may be TRBD1 (6 bases). The CDR3 totals 15 residues. Trimming stripped 7 bases from V and 0 bases from J, with 18 bases between. The germline V gene encodes CDR1 SQVTM and CDR2 ANQGSEA. The CDR3: CSGLVPGHLNTEAFF. The CDR3 DNA reads TGCAGCGGTCTCGTCCCGGGACACTTGAACACTGAAGCTTTCTTT.

The gene calls are TRBV6-2 or TRBV6-3 and TRBJ2-3, with TRBD2 matching 9 bases. The CDR3 consists of 15 residues. CDR1 is MNHEY and CDR2 is SVGEGT in the germline V gene. The J segment lost 11 bases and the V segment lost 2 bases, leaving 11 bases of the junction unmatched. This CDR3 is CASSYQREAGMKQYF. CDR3 nucleotides: TGTGCCAGCAGTTACCAGCGGGAGGCCGGGATGAAGCAGTATTTT.

The chain couples TRBV18 to TRBJ2-7; D is possibly TRBD2 (6 bases). The CDR3 sequence is 13 residues long. CDR1 KGHSH and CDR2 LQKENI come from the germline V gene. Trimming cost V 8 bases and J 0 bases, with 11 bases left between them. The CDR3 bases are TGTGCCAGCCAGGGCGGGAACTCCTACGAGCAGTACTTC. This codes for CASQGGNSYEQYF.